The 21 T cell receptor beta chains presented below share a single source sample, sequenced in a study of CD8+ T cells in alopecia areata. Sample treatment: oral pan-JAK inhibitor, 5-10 mg twice daily. cDNA serving as the sequencing template came from extracted, reverse transcribed RNA. Generated by immunoSEQ multiplex PCR, the TCRdb table keeps only in-frame clones and is missing some. The sample has about 76,000 clones, roughly 70% seen once. Sample: CD8+ T cells sorted from blood, taken at week 24, from a patient treated with tofacitinib. The receptors stem from a human donor with alopecia areata.

The chain employs TRBV6-5 and TRBJ2-1; TRBD2 might be the D (5 bases). The CDR3 sequence is 15 residues long. V was clipped by 7 bases and J by 2 bases, with 15 bases between them. Germline V gene sequence: CDR1 MNHEY, CDR2 SVGAGI. This chain's CDR3 is CASTSRENAYNEQFF. CDR3 DNA sequence: TGTGCCAGCACCTCAAGGGAGAACGCCTACAATGAGCAGTTCTTC.

V gene TRBV4-1 combines with J gene TRBJ1-2, with a possible D match to TRBD1 (5 bases). Trimming took off 2 bases at V and 3 bases at J, with 13 bases between the two ends. The germline V gene has CDR1 MGHRA and CDR2 YSYEKL. The CDR3 length is 15 residues. In DNA form, the CDR3 reads TGCGCCAGCAGCCAAACACAGGATCCGGACTATGGCTACACCTTC. It is translated as CASSQTQDPDYGYTF.

There are a few counts of this clone. This rearrangement joins TRBV29-1 to TRBJ2-7, with TRBD2 identical over 7 bases. Trimming at V came to 7 bases and at J to 0 bases, leaving 6 bases not matched to a gene. The CDR3 spans 13 residues. Germline V gives CDR1 SQVTM, CDR2 ANQGSEA. As DNA, the CDR3 is TGCAGCGGCCGGGGAGGGAGCTCCTACGAGCAGTACTTC. The encoded protein is CSGRGGSSYEQYF.

The V and J genes are TRBV29-1 and TRBJ2-7; D is uncertain. The V and J ends lost 4 bases and 4 bases respectively, with 8 bases between them. Looked up from germline, CDR1 is SQVTM and CDR2 is ANQGSEA. CDR3 size: 11 residues. This CDR3 reads CSVVVQYEQYF. CDR3 coding DNA: TGCAGCGTTGTAGTTCAGTACGAGCAGTACTTC.

The chain couples TRBV30 to TRBJ1-1, with TRBD1 matching over 11 bases. The germline V gene has CDR1 GTSNPN and CDR2 SVGIG (reference sequence). CDR3 length: 16 residues. V shed 0 bases, J shed 1 base, and the junction held 4 bases outside the gene matches. CDR3 DNA sequence: TGTGCCTGGAGTGTACTGGGACAGGGGGGGAACACTGAAGCTTTCTTT. It yields the protein CAWSVLGQGGNTEAFF.

The J gene is TRBJ2-7, the V gene TRBV5-1; either TRBD1 or TRBD2 may fit D (5 bases each). CDR3 length equals 15 residues. Germline CDR1 is SGHRS and CDR2 is YFSETQ. Trimming stripped 0 bases from V and 3 bases from J, with 13 bases between. CDR3 DNA: TGCGCCAGCAGCTTGGCAGGGTCGGGGTACTACGAGCAGTACTTC. Protein sequence: CASSLAGSGYYEQYF. The entire variable domain, with the rest obtained from reference TRBV5-1 and TRBJ2-7, is as follows: KAGVTQTPRYLIKTRGQQVTLSCSPISGHRSVSWYQQTPGQGLQFLFEYFSETQRNKGNFPGRFSGRQFSNSRSEMNVSTLELGDSALYLCASSLAGSGYYEQYFGPGTRLTVT.

J is TRBJ1-2 and V is TRBV29-1; D remains unclear. Looked up from germline, CDR1 is SQVTM and CDR2 is ANQGSEA. V was cut by 3 bases and J by 2 bases, with 13 bases left in between. This CDR3 contains 14 residues. CDR3 coding DNA: TGCAGCGTTGATCCCCGTCTACAAAACTATGGCTACACCTTC. Amino acids: CSVDPRLQNYGYTF.

The rearrangement uses TRBV15 and TRBJ2-7, with D perhaps matching TRBD1 (6 bases). The germline gives CDR1 LNHNV, CDR2 YYDKDF (reference sequence). The CDR3 has 13 residues. With 9 bases removed from V and 0 bases from J, the gap between germline ends came to 12 bases. Here the CDR3 DNA reads TGTGCCACTCGCAGACAGGTCTCCTACGAGCAGTACTTC. It encodes CATRRQVSYEQYF.

In its sample, this clone was seen a few times. The chain combines TRBV2 with TRBJ1-5, with 10 positions matching TRBD1. Germline-derived CDR1 and CDR2 are SNHLY and FYNNEI. This CDR3 has 13 amino acids. The J segment lost 6 bases and the V segment lost 6 bases, leaving 2 bases of the junction unmatched. The chain's CDR3 is CASRDRGTQPQHF. The CDR3 DNA is TGTGCCAGCAGGGACAGGGGGACTCAGCCCCAGCATTTT.

The chain uses TRBV6-5 and TRBJ2-6; D remains unclear. V lost 5 bases to trimming and J lost 1 base, with 6 bases between them. Germline CDR1 MNHEY, CDR2 SVGAGI. The CDR3 spans 14 residues. The CDR3 nucleotides are TGTGCCAGCAGTCTATCTTCTGGGGCCAACGTCCTGACTTTC. Translation: CASSLSSGANVLTF.

The chain links TRBV5-1 to TRBJ2-1, with TRBD1 matching 11 bases. Per the germline V gene, CDR1 is SGHRS and CDR2 is YFSETQ. V lost 4 bases, J lost 4 bases, and 7 bases stayed unmatched. This CDR3 has 16 amino acids. The CDR3 coding sequence is TGCGCCAGCAGCCCGCAAGGACAGGGGGCTTACAATGAGCAGTTCTTC. As protein: CASSPQGQGAYNEQFF.

The CDR3 DNA follows: TGTGCCAGCAGCCGTACGACTAGCGGGGGACTAACCTACGAGCAGTACTTC. It translates to CASSRTTSGGLTYEQYF. V is TRBV7-6 and J is TRBJ2-7, with 12 bases that match TRBD2. Germline V CDR1 and CDR2: SGHVS, FNYEAQ. The CDR3 consists of 17 residues. Trimming at V came to 5 bases and at J to 2 bases, leaving 10 bases not matched to a gene.

The chain joins TRBV27 to TRBJ2-2; 7 bases agree with TRBD2. This CDR3 spans 17 amino acids. In germline, CDR1 is MNHEY, CDR2 SMNVEV (reference sequence). V gave up 2 bases and J gave up 2 bases; unmatched junction bases: 8. CDR3 in DNA: TGTGCCAGCAGTTTACCTTTCAGCGGGGCCAACACCGGGGAGCTGTTTTTT. Translation: CASSLPFSGANTGELFF.

V and J are TRBV27 and TRBJ2-7, with 9 nucleotides matching TRBD2. Germline V gene sequence: CDR1 MNHEY, CDR2 SMNVEV (reference sequence). CDR3 length equals 15 residues. V trimming: 2 bases; J trimming: 2 bases; junction bases outside the gene matches: 4. In DNA, the CDR3 is TGTGCCAGCAGTTTAGGGCTAGCGGGAACCTACGAGCAGTACTTC. Residues: CASSLGLAGTYEQYF.

The chain carries TRBV6-5 and TRBJ2-3, with 7 bases matching TRBD1. Germline values: CDR1 MNHEY, CDR2 SVGAGI. The CDR3 sequence is 15 residues long. With V trimmed by 5 bases and J by 1 base, 6 bases remained unmatched. The CDR3 loop is CASSHTGAGTDTQYF. CDR3 bases: TGTGCCAGCAGTCACACAGGGGCGGGCACAGATACGCAGTATTTT.

The chain recombines TRBV19 with TRBJ2-5; either TRBD1 or TRBD2 may fit D (5 bases each). The length of the CDR3 is 16 residues. Germline loops: CDR1 LNHDA, CDR2 SQIVND (reference sequence). Trimming pared 3 bases from V and 0 bases from J, leaving 14 bases between. CDR3 protein: CASSIREGTDQETQYF. CDR3 nucleotides: TGTGCCAGTAGTATTAGAGAAGGGACGGACCAAGAGACCCAGTACTTC. Supplemented by reference TRBV19 and TRBJ2-5, the full variable domain reads DGGITQSPKYLFRKEGQNVTLSCEQNLNHDAMYWYRQDPGQGLRLIYYSQIVNDFQKGDIAEGYSVSREKKESFPLTVTSAQKNPTAFYLCASSIREGTDQETQYFGPGTRLLVL.

The chain combines TRBV6-6 with TRBJ1-2; TRBD1 aligns across 8 bases. With 9 bases clipped from V and 4 bases from J, the junction kept 13 bases outside the gene matches. Germline CDR1 reads MNHNY; CDR2 reads SVGAGI (reference sequence). The CDR3 extends over 15 amino acids. CDR3 loop: CARENEDRESYGYTF. In nucleotides, the CDR3 is TGTGCCAGGGAAAACGAGGACAGGGAGAGCTATGGCTACACCTTC.

This clone has just one count. This chain uses TRBV27 with TRBJ2-7; 9 positions match TRBD2. CDR1 and CDR2 from the germline V gene are MNHEY and SMNVEV (reference sequence). V lost 6 bases, J lost 4 bases, and 10 bases stayed unmatched. The CDR3 is 15 amino acids. The CDR3 sequence: CASRRWREGLYEQYF. The CDR3 DNA is TGTGCCAGCAGACGATGGCGGGAGGGCCTTTACGAGCAGTACTTC.

The CDR3 here is CASSLAMGAGGRETQYF. CDR3 coding DNA: TGTGCCAGCAGCTTAGCGATGGGAGCGGGAGGGAGAGAGACCCAGTACTTC. V gene TRBV7-2 combines with J gene TRBJ2-5; 10 bases fit TRBD2. Trimming at V came to 0 bases and at J to 4 bases, leaving 8 bases not matched to a gene. There are 17 residues in the CDR3. Germline CDR1 and CDR2: SGHTA and FQGNSA.

This clone appeared a single time. The V gene is TRBV4-3, the J gene TRBJ1-1, with no clear D. The ends were cut back, 0 bases at V and 4 bases at J, with 15 bases in the middle. The CDR3 spans 16 residues. The germline V gene encodes CDR1 LGHNA and CDR2 YSLEER. The CDR3 region is CASSQEPPGMVTEAFF. The CDR3 DNA is TGCGCCAGCAGCCAAGAACCTCCGGGGATGGTCACTGAAGCTTTCTTT.

This clone was counted between two and nine times. The chain joins TRBV4-3 to TRBJ2-1, with D possibly matching TRBD1 (6 bases). The CDR3 spans 16 residues. Germline V gene sequence: CDR1 LGHNA, CDR2 YSLEER. V lost 0 bases, J lost 6 bases, and 15 bases lay in between. The CDR3 sequence is CASSQDRRQAGNEQFF. The CDR3 bases are TGCGCCAGCAGCCAAGATCGAAGACAGGCCGGCAATGAGCAGTTCTTC.